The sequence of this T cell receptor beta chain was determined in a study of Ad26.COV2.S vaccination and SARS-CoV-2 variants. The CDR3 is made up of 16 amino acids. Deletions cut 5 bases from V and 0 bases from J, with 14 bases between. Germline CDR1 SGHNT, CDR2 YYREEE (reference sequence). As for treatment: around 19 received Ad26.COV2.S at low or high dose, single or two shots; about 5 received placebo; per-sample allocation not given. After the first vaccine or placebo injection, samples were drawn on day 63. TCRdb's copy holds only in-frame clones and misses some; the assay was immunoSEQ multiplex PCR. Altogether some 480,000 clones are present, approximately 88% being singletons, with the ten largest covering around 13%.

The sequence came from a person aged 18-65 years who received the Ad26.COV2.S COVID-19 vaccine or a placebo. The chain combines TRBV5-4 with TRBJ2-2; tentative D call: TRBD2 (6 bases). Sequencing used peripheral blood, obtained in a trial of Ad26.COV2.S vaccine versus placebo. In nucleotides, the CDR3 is TGTGCCAGCAGGAGGGACTTCAACGCGAACACCGGGGAGCTGTTTTTT. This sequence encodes CASRRDFNANTGELFF.